The T cell receptor beta chain described here comes from a study of T cell responses to AZD1222 COVID-19 vaccine. Overall study context: The analysis combined second doses at about 4 or about 12 weeks. Study-wide results and caveats: Nearly half of spike-specific TCRs reportedly target variant regions that are unmutated in the B.1.351 and B.1.1.7 variants.

The CDR3 is made up of 17 amino acids. J was trimmed by 1 base and V by 7 bases; bases with no gene match: 11. Germline V gene data show CDR1 as SEHNR and CDR2 as FQNEAQ (reference sequence). The method was immunoSEQ multiplex PCR; TCRdb's version includes in-frame clones alone and lacks a portion of them. The data show fewer than 120,000 clones, approximately 90% seen once. On this clone: Its cognate antigen is unknown.

Specimen: peripheral blood, collected on day 0 of AZD1222 vaccination. This sequence was found in an adult in good health. This chain links TRBV7-9 with TRBJ2-5, with 11 bases that match TRBD2. In nucleotides, the CDR3 is TGTGCCAGCACCTCTCTACTAGCGGGGGCCAGCCAAGAGACCCAGTACTTC. The encoded protein is CASTSLLAGASQETQYF.